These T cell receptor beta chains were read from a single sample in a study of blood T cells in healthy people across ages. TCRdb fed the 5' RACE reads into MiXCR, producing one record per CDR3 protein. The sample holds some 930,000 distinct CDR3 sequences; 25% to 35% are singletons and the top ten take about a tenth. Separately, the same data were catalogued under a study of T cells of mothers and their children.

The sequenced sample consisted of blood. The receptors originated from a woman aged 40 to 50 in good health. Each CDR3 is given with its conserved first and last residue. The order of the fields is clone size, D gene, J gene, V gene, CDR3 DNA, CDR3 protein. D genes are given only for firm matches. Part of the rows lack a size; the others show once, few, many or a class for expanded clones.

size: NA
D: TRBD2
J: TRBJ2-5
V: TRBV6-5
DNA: TGTGCCAGCAGTTACCGGGGGGGTAAGGAGACCCAGTACTTC
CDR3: CASSYRGGKETQYF

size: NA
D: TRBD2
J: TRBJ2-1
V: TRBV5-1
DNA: TGCGCCAGCAGCGTATCTAGCGGGGTATACAATGAGCAGTTCTTC
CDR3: CASSVSSGVYNEQFF

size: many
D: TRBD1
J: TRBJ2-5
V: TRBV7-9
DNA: TGTGCCAGCAGCTTAGAGGCAGGGGGCGCGGAGACCCAGTACTTC
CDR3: CASSLEAGGAETQYF

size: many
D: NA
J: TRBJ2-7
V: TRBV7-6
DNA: TGTGCCAGCAGCTTGGAAGGTACAGGGTTCCTCTCCTACGAGCAGTACTTC
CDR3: CASSLEGTGFLSYEQYF

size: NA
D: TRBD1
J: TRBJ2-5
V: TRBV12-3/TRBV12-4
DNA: TGTGCCAGCAGTTTACCCTCGGACAGGGGGGACGTAACCCAGTACTTC
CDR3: CASSLPSDRGDVTQYF

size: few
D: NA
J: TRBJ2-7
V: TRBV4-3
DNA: TGCGCCAGCAGCCAAGATCGCCAGTCCTACGAGCAGTACTTC
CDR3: CASSQDRQSYEQYF

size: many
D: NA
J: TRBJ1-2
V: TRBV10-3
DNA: TGTGCCGCCTCAGGGCCAGGGTTCGGCTACACCTTC
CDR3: CAASGPGFGYTF

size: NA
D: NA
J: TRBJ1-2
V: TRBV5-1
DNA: TGCGCCAGCAGCTTCGAAGGCAAAGCTAACTATGGCTACACCTTC
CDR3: CASSFEGKANYGYTF

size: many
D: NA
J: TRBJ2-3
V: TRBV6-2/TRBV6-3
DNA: TGTGCCAGCAGTCCCCGGGACGCCTATAGCACAGATACGCAGTATTTT
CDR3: CASSPRDAYSTDTQYF

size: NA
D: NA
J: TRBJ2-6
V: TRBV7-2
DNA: TGTGCCAGCAGCCTAGCAAAATCCAACGTCCTGACTTTC
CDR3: CASSLAKSNVLTF

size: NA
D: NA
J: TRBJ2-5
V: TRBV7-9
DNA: TGTGCCAGCAGCGATATCCGGACAGAGCAAGAGACCCAGTACTTC
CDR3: CASSDIRTEQETQYF

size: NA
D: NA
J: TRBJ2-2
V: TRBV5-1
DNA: TGCGCCAGCAGTTCACGGGGGCCACCGGGCACCGGGGAGCTGTTTTTT
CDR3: CASSSRGPPGTGELFF

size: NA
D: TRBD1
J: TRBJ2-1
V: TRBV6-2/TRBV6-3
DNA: TGTGCCAGCATTTCTTCCAGGGGGTCCCACAATGAGCAGTTCTTC
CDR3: CASISSRGSHNEQFF

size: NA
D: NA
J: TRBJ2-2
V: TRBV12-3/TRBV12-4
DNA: TGTGCCAGCAGTCCCGGGACACCGAGGACCGGGGAGCTGTTTTTT
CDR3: CASSPGTPRTGELFF

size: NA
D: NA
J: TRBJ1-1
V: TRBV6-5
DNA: TGTGCCAGCAGAACTCGGGGGTTAAACACTGAAGCTTTCTTT
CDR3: CASRTRGLNTEAFF

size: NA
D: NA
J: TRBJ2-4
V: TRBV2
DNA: TGTGCCAGCAGTTCGGACGGGGAGGATGCGGACATTCAGTACTTC
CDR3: CASSSDGEDADIQYF

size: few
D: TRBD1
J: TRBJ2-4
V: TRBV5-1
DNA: TGCGCCAGCAGCGAGGGACAGGGTAAAAACATTCAGTACTTC
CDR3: CASSEGQGKNIQYF

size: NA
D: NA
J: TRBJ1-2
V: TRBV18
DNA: TGTGCCAGCTCACCACTGGACGTCTCATATGGCTACACCTTC
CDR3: CASSPLDVSYGYTF

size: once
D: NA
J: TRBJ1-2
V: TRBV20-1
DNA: TGCAGTACTAGAGCCGTATCCCAGCTCCCGTCCCTCTATGGCTACACCTTC
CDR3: CSTRAVSQLPSLYGYTF

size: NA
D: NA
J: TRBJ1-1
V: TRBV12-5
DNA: TGTGCTAGTGGTTTGGTTGGAGGGTCAAACACTGAAGCTTTCTTT
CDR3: CASGLVGGSNTEAFF

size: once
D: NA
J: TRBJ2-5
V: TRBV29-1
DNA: TGCAGTGCGGAGGGGGCAGACACCCAGTACTTC
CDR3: CSAEGADTQYF

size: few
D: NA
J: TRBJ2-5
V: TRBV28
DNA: TGTGCCAGCAGCACGCCCAAAAGGGGGGTAGGGCCCCAGTACTTC
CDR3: CASSTPKRGVGPQYF

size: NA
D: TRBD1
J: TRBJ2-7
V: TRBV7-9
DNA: TGTGCCAGCAGCTCGGACAGGGATTTTGACGAGCAGTACTTC
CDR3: CASSSDRDFDEQYF

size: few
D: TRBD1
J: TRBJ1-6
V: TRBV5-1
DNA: TGTGCCAGCAGTTTAGGGGGACAGGGGAATTCACCCCTCCACTTT
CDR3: CASSLGGQGNSPLHF

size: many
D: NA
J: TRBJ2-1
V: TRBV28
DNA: TGTGCCAGCAGAGGAATTTCAGGGTCCTACAATGAGCAGTTCTTC
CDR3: CASRGISGSYNEQFF

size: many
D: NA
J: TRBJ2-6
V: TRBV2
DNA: TGTGCCAGCAGTGAAGCCGCGGGAGGGGCCAACGTCCTGACTTTC
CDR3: CASSEAAGGANVLTF

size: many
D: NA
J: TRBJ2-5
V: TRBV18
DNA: TGTGCCAGCTCAAGGACTCTGGGAGAGACCCAGTACTTC
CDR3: CASSRTLGETQYF

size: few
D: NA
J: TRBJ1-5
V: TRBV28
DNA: TGTGCCAGCAGTTTAGTTGGGACGCGCAATCAGCCCCAGCATTTT
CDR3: CASSLVGTRNQPQHF

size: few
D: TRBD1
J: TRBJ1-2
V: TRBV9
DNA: TGTGCCAGCAGCGGGACAGGGTGGGGTTACGGCTACACCTTC
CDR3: CASSGTGWGYGYTF

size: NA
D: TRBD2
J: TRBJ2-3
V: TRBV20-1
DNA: TGCAGTGCTGGAGTGACTAGCGGGGGCACAGATACGCAGTATTTT
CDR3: CSAGVTSGGTDTQYF

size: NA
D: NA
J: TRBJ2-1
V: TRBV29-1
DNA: TGCAGCGTTGACTCCGCGGAGCAGTTCTTC
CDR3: CSVDSAEQFF

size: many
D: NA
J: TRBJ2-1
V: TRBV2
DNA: TGTGCCAGCAGTGAAGCGCTTCGGGGGGAGCAGTTCTTC
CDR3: CASSEALRGEQFF

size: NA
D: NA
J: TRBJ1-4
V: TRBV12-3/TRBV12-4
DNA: TGTGCCAGCAGTTCGTACAGGGCAACTAATGAAAAACTGTTTTTT
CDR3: CASSSYRATNEKLFF

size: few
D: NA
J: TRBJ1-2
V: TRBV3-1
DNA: TGTGCCAGTAGCCAAGACAGACGAGGGTCCTATGGCTACACCTTC
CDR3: CASSQDRRGSYGYTF

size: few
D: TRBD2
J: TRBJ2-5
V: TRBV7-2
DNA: TGTGCCAGCAGCTCCCCGAACCTAGCGGGGGCCGAGACCCAGTACTTC
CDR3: CASSSPNLAGAETQYF

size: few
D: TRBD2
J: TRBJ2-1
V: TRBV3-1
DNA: TGTGCCAGCGGCCGGGGGACTAGCGATGAGCAGTTCTTC
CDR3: CASGRGTSDEQFF

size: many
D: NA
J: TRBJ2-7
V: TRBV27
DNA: TGTGCCAGCAGTCCCGACAGGAAACCCTACGAGCAGTACTTC
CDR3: CASSPDRKPYEQYF

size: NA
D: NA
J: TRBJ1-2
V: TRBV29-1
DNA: TGCAGCGTTGAAGGAGGATCCGCCAACTATGGCTACACCTTC
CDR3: CSVEGGSANYGYTF

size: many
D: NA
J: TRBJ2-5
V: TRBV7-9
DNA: TGTGCCAGCAGCTTCCGGGAAGCGACCCAGTACTTC
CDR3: CASSFREATQYF

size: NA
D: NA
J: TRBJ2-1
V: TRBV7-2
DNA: TGTGCCAGCACCCAAGGGGGGGGCCTTTACAATGAGCAGTTCTTC
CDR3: CASTQGGGLYNEQFF

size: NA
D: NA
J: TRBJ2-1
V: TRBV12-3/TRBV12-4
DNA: TGTGCCAGCAGCAGGGGGGGGGAGCAGTTCTTC
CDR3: CASSRGGEQFF

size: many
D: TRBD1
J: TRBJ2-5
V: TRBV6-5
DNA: TGTGCCAGCAGTAAAGCACAGGGGGCTGGTGAGACCCAGTACTTC
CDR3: CASSKAQGAGETQYF

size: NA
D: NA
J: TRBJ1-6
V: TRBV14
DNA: TGTGCCAGCAGCCAAGAGTGCACGACTTCACCCCTCCACTTT
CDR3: CASSQECTTSPLHF

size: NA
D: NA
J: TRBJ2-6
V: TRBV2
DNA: TGTGCCAGCACTCAGAGAGAGTCTGGGGCCAACGTCCTGACTTTC
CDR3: CASTQRESGANVLTF

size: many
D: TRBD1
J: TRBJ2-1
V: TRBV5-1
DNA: TGCGCCAGCAGCTTGGGGTCGGGACAGGGTCTTAATGAGCAGTTCTTC
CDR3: CASSLGSGQGLNEQFF

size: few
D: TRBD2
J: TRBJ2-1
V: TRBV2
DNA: TGTGCCAGCAGTCGGCGGGGGGGCGATATCAATGAGCAGTTCTTC
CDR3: CASSRRGGDINEQFF

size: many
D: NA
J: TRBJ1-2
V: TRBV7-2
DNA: TGTGCCAGCAGCTTTTTCAACGGGGGCGGGGAGGATGGCTACACCTTC
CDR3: CASSFFNGGGEDGYTF

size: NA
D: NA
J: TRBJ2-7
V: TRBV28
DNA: TGTGCCAGCAGTTTATACCCAGTCTACGAGCAGTACTTC
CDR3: CASSLYPVYEQYF

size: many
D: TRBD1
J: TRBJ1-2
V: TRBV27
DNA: TGTGCCAGCAGCAGACAGGGGACAACTGGCTACACCTTC
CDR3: CASSRQGTTGYTF

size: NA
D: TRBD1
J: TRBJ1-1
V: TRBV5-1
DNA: TGCGCCAGCGGAAGGACAGGGCCGGACACTGAAGCTTTCTTT
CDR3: CASGRTGPDTEAFF

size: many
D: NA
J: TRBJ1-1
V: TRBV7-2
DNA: TGTGCCAGCAGCTTAGACAGGGCCCTCCAGAACACTGAAGCTTTCTTT
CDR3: CASSLDRALQNTEAFF

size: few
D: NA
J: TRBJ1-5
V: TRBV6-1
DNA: TGTGCCAGCAGTGCTGGAATATATCAGCCCCAGCATTTT
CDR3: CASSAGIYQPQHF

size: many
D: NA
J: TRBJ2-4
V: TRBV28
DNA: TGTGCCAGCAGTTTTGCCCCCACAAACATTCAGTACTTC
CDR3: CASSFAPTNIQYF

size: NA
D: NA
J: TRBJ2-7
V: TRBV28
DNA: TGTGCCAGCAGCACCCGGGTAGCTGTGAGCTCCTACGAGCAGTACTTC
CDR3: CASSTRVAVSSYEQYF

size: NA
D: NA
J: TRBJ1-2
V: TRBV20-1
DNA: TGCAGTGTGGATAGTTCTAACTATGGCTACACCTTC
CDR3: CSVDSSNYGYTF

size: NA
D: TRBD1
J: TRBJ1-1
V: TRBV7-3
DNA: TGTGCCAGCAGCTCCGGGACAGGGACTGAAGCTTTCTTT
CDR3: CASSSGTGTEAFF

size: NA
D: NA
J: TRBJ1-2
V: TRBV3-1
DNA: TGTGCCAGCAGCCTCAGGCAACTAAACTATGGCTACACCTTC
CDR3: CASSLRQLNYGYTF